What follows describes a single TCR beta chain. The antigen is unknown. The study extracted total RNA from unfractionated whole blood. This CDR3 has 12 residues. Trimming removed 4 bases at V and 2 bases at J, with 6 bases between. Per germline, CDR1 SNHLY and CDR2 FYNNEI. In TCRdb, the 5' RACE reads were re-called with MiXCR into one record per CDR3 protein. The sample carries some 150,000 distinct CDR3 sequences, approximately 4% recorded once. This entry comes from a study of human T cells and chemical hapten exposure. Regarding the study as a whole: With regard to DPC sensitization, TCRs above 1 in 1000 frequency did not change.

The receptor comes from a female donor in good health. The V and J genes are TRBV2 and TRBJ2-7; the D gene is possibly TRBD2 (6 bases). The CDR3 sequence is CASSGEAYEQYF. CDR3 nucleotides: TGTGCCAGCAGTGGGGAGGCCTACGAGCAGTACTTC. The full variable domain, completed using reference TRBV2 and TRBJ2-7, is EPEVTQTPSHQVTQMGQEVILRCVPISNHLYFYWYRQILGQKVEFLVSFYNNEISEKSEIFDDQFSVERPDGSNFTLKIRSTKLEDSAMYFCASSGEAYEQYFGPGTRLTVT.